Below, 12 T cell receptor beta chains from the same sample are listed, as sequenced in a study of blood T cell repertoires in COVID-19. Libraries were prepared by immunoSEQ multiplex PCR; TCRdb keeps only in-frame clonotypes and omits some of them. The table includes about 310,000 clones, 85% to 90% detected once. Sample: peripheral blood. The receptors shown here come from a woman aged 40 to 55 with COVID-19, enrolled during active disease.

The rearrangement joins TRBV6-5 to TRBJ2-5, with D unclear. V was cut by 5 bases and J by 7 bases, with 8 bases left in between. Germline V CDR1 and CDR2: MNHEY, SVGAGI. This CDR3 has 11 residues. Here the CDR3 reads CASSLPGTQYF. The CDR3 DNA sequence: TGTGCCAGCAGTCTACCAGGGACCCAGTACTTC.

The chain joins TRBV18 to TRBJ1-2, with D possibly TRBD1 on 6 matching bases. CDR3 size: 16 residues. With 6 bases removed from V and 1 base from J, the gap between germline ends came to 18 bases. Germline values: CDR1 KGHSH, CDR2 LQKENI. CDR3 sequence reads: CASSPSQGTFNYGYTF. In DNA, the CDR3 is TGTGCCAGCTCGCCTTCCCAGGGGACCTTTAACTATGGCTACACCTTC.

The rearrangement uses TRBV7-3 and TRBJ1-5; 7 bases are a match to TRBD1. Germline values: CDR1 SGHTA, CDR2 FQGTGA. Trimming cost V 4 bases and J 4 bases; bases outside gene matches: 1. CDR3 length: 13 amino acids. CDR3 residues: CASSSDRNQPQHF. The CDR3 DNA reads TGTGCCAGCAGCTCGGACAGGAATCAGCCCCAGCATTTT.

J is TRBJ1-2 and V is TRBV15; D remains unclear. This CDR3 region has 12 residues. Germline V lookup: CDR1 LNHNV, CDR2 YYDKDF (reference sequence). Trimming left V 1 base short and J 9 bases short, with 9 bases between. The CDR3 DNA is TGTGCCACCAGCAGAGGTGAGGGAAGCTACACCTTC. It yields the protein CATSRGEGSYTF.

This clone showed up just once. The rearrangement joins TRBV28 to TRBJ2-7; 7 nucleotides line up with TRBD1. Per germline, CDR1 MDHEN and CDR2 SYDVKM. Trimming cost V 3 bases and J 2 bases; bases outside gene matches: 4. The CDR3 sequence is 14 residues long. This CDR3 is CASSFHGQAYEQYF. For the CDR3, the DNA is TGTGCCAGCAGTTTCCACGGACAGGCCTACGAGCAGTACTTC. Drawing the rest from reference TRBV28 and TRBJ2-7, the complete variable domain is DVKVTQSSRYLVKRTGEKVFLECVQDMDHENMFWYRQDPGLGLRLIYFSYDVKMKEKGDIPEGYSVSREKKERFSLILESASTNQTSMYLCASSFHGQAYEQYFGPGTRLTVT.

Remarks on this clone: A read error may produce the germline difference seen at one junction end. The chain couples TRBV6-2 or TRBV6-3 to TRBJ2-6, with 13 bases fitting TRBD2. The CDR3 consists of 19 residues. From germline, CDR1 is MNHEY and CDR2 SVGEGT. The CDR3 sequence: CASSSPGLAGYSGTNVLTF. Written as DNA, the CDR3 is TGTGCCAGCAGTTCCCCGGGACTAGCGGGATACTCTGGGACCAACGTCCTGACTTTC.

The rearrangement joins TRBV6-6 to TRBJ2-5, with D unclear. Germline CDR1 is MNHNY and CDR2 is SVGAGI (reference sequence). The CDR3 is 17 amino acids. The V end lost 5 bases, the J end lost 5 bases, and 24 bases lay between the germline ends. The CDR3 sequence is CASSLSRLEQRLETQYF. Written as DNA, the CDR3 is TGTGCCAGCAGTCTCTCCCGGCTAGAACAAAGGTTGGAGACCCAGTACTTC.

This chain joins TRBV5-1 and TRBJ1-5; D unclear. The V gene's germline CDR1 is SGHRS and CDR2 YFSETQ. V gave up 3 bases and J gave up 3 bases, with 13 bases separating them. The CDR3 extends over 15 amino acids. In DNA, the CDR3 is TGCGCCAGCAGCTCCGAGGGTTCCAACAATCAGCCCCAGCATTTT. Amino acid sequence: CASSSEGSNNQPQHF.

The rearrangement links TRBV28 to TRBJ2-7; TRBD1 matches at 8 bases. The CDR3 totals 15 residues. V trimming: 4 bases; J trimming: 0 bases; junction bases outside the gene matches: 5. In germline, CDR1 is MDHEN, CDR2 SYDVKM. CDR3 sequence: CASSSPGGNSYEQYF. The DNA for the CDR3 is TGTGCCAGCAGTTCCCCAGGGGGCAACTCCTACGAGCAGTACTTC.

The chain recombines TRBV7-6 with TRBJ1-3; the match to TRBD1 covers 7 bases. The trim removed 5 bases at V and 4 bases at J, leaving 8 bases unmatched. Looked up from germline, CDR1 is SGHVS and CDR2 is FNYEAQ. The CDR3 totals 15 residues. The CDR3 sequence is CASSPQQGKGNTIYF. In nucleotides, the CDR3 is TGTGCCAGCAGCCCTCAACAGGGGAAAGGAAACACCATATATTTT.

The CDR3 bases are TGCAGTGCTAGTTGGTATGGGGGGAAAACCGGGGAGCTGTTTTTT. This gives the protein CSASWYGGKTGELFF. The V and J genes are TRBV20-1 and TRBJ2-2, with D perhaps TRBD2 (6 bases). Germline CDR1 is DFQATT and CDR2 is SNEGSKA (reference sequence). Trimming took 3 bases from V and 5 from J, leaving 16 bases between them. The CDR3 loop spans 15 amino acids.

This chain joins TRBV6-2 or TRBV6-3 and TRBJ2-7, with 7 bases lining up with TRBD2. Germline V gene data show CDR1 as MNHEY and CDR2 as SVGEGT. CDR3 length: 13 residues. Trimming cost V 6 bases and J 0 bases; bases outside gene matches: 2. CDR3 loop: CASSRTSSYEQYF. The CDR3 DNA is TGTGCCAGCAGCCGGACTAGCTCCTACGAGCAGTACTTC.